These T cell receptor beta chains were read from a single sample in a study of blood T cell repertoires in COVID-19. TCRdb's copy holds only in-frame clones and misses some; the assay was immunoSEQ multiplex PCR. The data contain 400,000 to 450,000 clones, approximately 89% of them singletons. Material: peripheral blood. These receptors all come from a woman between 50 and 59 years old with COVID-19, enrolled during active disease. The CDR3 runs from the conserved cysteine through the conserved F or W. D genes are given only for firm matches. Size is omitted from some rows. Given values are once, few, many or a class for expanded clones.

CDR3 DNA | CDR3 protein | clone size | J gene | V gene | D gene
TGTGCCAGCAGTGAAAGGGGTACTGAAGCTTTCTTT | CASSERGTEAFF | once | TRBJ1-1 | TRBV2 | .
TGTGCCAGCAGCCTGTCTCAGGGGGACGAAGCTTTCTTT | CASSLSQGDEAFF | . | TRBJ1-1 | TRBV7-3 | TRBD1
TGTGCCAGCAGTACTGGGACAGGGGGCTATGGCTACACCTTC | CASSTGTGGYGYTF | . | TRBJ1-2 | TRBV28 | TRBD1
TGTGCCAGCAGTTACGGCAGGGATCAGCCCCAGCATTTT | CASSYGRDQPQHF | . | TRBJ1-5 | TRBV6-5 | .
TGCAGCGTTGGGGTAGCAGCTAACTATGGCTACACCTTC | CSVGVAANYGYTF | few | TRBJ1-2 | TRBV29-1 | .
TGCGCCAGCAGTGAGATCCCCCGTCAGCCCCAGCATTTT | CASSEIPRQPQHF | few | TRBJ1-5 | TRBV10-2 | .
TGTGCCAGCAGCCCGGGGGCGGGGGCACAAGATACGCAGTATTTT | CASSPGAGAQDTQYF | once | TRBJ2-3 | TRBV3-1/TRBV3-2 | .
TGTGCCAGCACCCGATACGGGGGCGGGGAGCTGTTTTTT | CASTRYGGGELFF | . | TRBJ2-2 | TRBV11-2 | .
TGTGCCAGCAGTCACAGGGGACTCTCTGGAAACACCATATATTTT | CASSHRGLSGNTIYF | once | TRBJ1-3 | TRBV3-1/TRBV3-2 | TRBD1
TGCAGCGTGACCCCACAGACTACCTATGGCTACACCTTC | CSVTPQTTYGYTF | . | TRBJ1-2 | TRBV29-1 | .
TGTGCCAGCAGCTCGACAGGGGCGCAAGAGACCCAGTACTTC | CASSSTGAQETQYF | . | TRBJ2-5 | TRBV5-6 | TRBD1
TGTGCCAGCCTAAGGGGTTACGAGCAGTACTTC | CASLRGYEQYF | . | TRBJ2-7 | TRBV28 | .
TGTGCCTGGAGTGTGTGGGCACGCATGAACACTGAAGCTTTCTTT | CAWSVWARMNTEAFF | . | TRBJ1-1 | TRBV30 | .
TGTGCCATCAGTAATTGGGACAGGGGAAACTATGGCTACACCTTC | CAISNWDRGNYGYTF | . | TRBJ1-2 | TRBV10-3 | TRBD1
TGTGCCAGCAGCTTTCGCCCGGGACTACAGAACACCGGGGAGCTGTTTTTT | CASSFRPGLQNTGELFF | . | TRBJ2-2 | TRBV5-4 | TRBD2
TGTGCCAGCAGCGTACGCGGACTAGCGGGGGGTCCGAACACCGGGGAGCTGTTTTTT | CASSVRGLAGGPNTGELFF | . | TRBJ2-2 | TRBV9 | TRBD2
TGTGCCAGCAGTCCAGGGGGGACGGGAGAGGAGCTGTTTTTT | CASSPGGTGEELFF | . | TRBJ2-2 | TRBV5-4 | .
TGTGCCAGCAGCCAGCCGGGACTACAAGGTGGTACGCAGTATTTT | CASSQPGLQGGTQYF | once | TRBJ2-3 | TRBV3-1/TRBV3-2 | TRBD2
TGTGCCAGCAGCCTCCAGTCCGGGACAGGGGGTTCACCCCTCCACTTT | CASSLQSGTGGSPLHF | . | TRBJ1-6 | TRBV9 | TRBD1
TGCGCCAGCAGCACTGGACAGGGTGGTGAAAAACTGTTTTTT | CASSTGQGGEKLFF | . | TRBJ1-4 | TRBV5-1 | TRBD1
TGCAGCGCTGGCGTTCGCGGGCAAACCCAGTACTTC | CSAGVRGQTQYF | . | TRBJ2-5 | TRBV29-1 | .
TGTGCCAGTAGTTCCGGGATTAACACTGAAGCTTTCTTT | CASSSGINTEAFF | . | TRBJ1-1 | TRBV19 | .
TGTGCCAGCAGCTTGACAGGGGGGGCGTGGTACACCTTC | CASSLTGGAWYTF | . | TRBJ1-2 | TRBV7-9 | TRBD1
TGTGCCAGTAGTAGATTGGACAGGGTCGTATCAGATGGCTACACCTTC | CASSRLDRVVSDGYTF | . | TRBJ1-2 | TRBV19 | TRBD1
TGTGCCTATGAAAGTCGGGGGGGCACTGAAGCTTTCTTT | CAYESRGGTEAFF | once | TRBJ1-1 | TRBV30 | .
TGTGCCAGCAGCTTAACAGGCGGGGAAAGCACAGATACGCAGTATTTT | CASSLTGGESTDTQYF | once | TRBJ2-3 | TRBV7-3 | .
TGTGCCAGCAGCTCCACGGGACAGGGCGGAGGCTACACCTTC | CASSSTGQGGGYTF | once | TRBJ1-2 | TRBV11-2 | TRBD1
TGTGCCTGGAGACAGGGTAAGGATCAGCCCCAGCATTTT | CAWRQGKDQPQHF | . | TRBJ1-5 | TRBV30 | .
TGTGCCAGCAGTTCCTTCTTCACAGATACGCAGTATTTT | CASSSFFTDTQYF | . | TRBJ2-3 | TRBV27 | .
TGTGCCATCAGTGAGGACAGGGATAGTTTTGATGGCTACACCTTC | CAISEDRDSFDGYTF | . | TRBJ1-2 | TRBV10-3 | TRBD1
TGTGCCAGCAGGGATATAACTAGCGGGGGGGCGACGTCCTACAATGAGCAGTTCTTC | CASRDITSGGATSYNEQFF | . | TRBJ2-1 | TRBV2 | TRBD2
TGTGCCAGTAGTCTATTCGGTGATCAGCCCCAGCATTTT | CASSLFGDQPQHF | . | TRBJ1-5 | TRBV19 | .
TGCGCCAGCAGCTTGGGTCCGAGCTCTGGAAACACCATATATTTT | CASSLGPSSGNTIYF | . | TRBJ1-3 | TRBV5-1 | .
TGTGCCAGCAGTGCCCTGACACTAGTTGATGAGCAGTTCTTC | CASSALTLVDEQFF | . | TRBJ2-1 | TRBV2 | .
TGCAGCGTTGATGCGATCTCCTACAATGAGCAGTTCTTC | CSVDAISYNEQFF | . | TRBJ2-1 | TRBV29-1 | .
TGTGCCAGCAGCCTGAGACAGGGAAGCTATGGCTACACCTTC | CASSLRQGSYGYTF | . | TRBJ1-2 | TRBV6-5 | TRBD1
TGTGCCAGCAGTGAAGACAGGGTACGGCAGCCCCAGCATTTT | CASSEDRVRQPQHF | . | TRBJ1-5 | TRBV6-1 | .
TGTGCCAGCGCCCGGGACACCGGGGAGCTGTTTTTT | CASARDTGELFF | . | TRBJ2-2 | TRBV7-9 | .
TGTGCCAGCGGGCGGTCGCAGGAGGTCTACGAGCAGTACTTC | CASGRSQEVYEQYF | . | TRBJ2-7 | TRBV6-6 | .
TGCGCCAGCAGCTTGCAAGGGCGGGGCGTCTACGAGCAGTACTTC | CASSLQGRGVYEQYF | . | TRBJ2-7 | TRBV5-1 | .
TGTGCCATCAGTAGTGTCCAAATCGGGGGGCTACCTGTCGAGCAGTACTTC | CAISSVQIGGLPVEQYF | . | TRBJ2-7 | TRBV10-3 | .
TGCGCCAGCAGCCTAGTAGCGGGCTCCTACAATGAGCAGTTCTTC | CASSLVAGSYNEQFF | few | TRBJ2-1 | TRBV5-1 | TRBD2
TGCGCCAGCAGCCAAGATCGGGGTGGACTAGCGGGCCTAATAGAGCAGTTCTTC | CASSQDRGGLAGLIEQFF | . | TRBJ2-1 | TRBV4-1 | TRBD2
TGTGCCAGCAGCCCGAGCGGGGGAGCGGGGGAGCAGTACTTC | CASSPSGGAGEQYF | . | TRBJ2-7 | TRBV9 | TRBD2
TGTGCCAGCTCTTTATCAGGGGGTAGTTACGAGCAGTACTTC | CASSLSGGSYEQYF | . | TRBJ2-7 | TRBV27 | TRBD1
TGTGCCAGCAGCTTAGCCCCTACTAGTTTGGACAGTGAGCAGTTCTTC | CASSLAPTSLDSEQFF | . | TRBJ2-1 | TRBV7-7 | .